The entry below gives a single TCR beta chain sequence along with its context. Antigen: not known. The entry originates in a study of Tregs in tolerant kidney transplant recipients. Regarding the study as a whole: Tregs expanded with activated donor B cells seemed most donor-specific. Findings come from small patient numbers and require larger validation.

Here immunoSEQ multiplex PCR was the method, and the copy in TCRdb shows in-frame clones only, minus some. The data show about 240,000 clones, about 80% seen once. Unstimulated Tregs (CD4+CD25+CD127-) and CD4+CD25- non-Tregs were sorted from PBMCs. The sample consisted of CD4+ T cells from blood. The TCR sequence derives from a human donor in good health.

The CDR3, as DNA: TGTGCCAGCAGCTTAGGGGGACGGATATCTTACGAGCAGTACTTC. Its translation: CASSLGGRISYEQYF. This sequence joins TRBV7-2 and TRBJ2-7; D is perhaps TRBD1 or TRBD2 (5 bases each). CDR1 SGHTA and CDR2 FQGNSA come from the germline V gene. The CDR3 consists of 15 residues. V was shortened by 1 base and J by 4 bases, with 14 bases between the two germline ends.